These T cell receptor beta chains were read from a single sample in a study of blood T cell repertoires in COVID-19. Using immunoSEQ multiplex PCR, the repertoire was profiled, and TCRdb retains in-frame clones only, with some absent. Of some 340,000 clones listed, around 87% were seen once; the top ten hold approximately 5.3%. Sequenced sample: PBMCs or T cells enriched from blood (not recorded which). These receptors originate from a woman younger than 45 who had recovered from COVID-19. CDR3s include the opening cysteine and the closing phenylalanine or tryptophan. A D gene is named only where the DNA matches it firmly. Clone size is shown for a subset of rows, as once, few, many or a class of expanded clone.

V gene,D gene,J gene,clone size,CDR3 protein,CDR3 DNA
TRBV25-1,.,TRBJ1-1,.,CASSDDWTHTEAFF,TGTGCCAGCAGTGATGATTGGACACACACTGAAGCTTTCTTT
TRBV18,.,TRBJ1-2,.,CASSPDSYGYTF,TGTGCCAGCTCACCTGACAGCTATGGCTACACCTTC
TRBV24-1,.,TRBJ1-5,.,CATLGWGCGQKSNQPQHF,TGTGCCACCCTCGGGTGGGGATGTGGACAGAAGAGCAATCAGCCCCAGCATTTT
TRBV4-1,.,TRBJ1-3,.,CASSQALSREGNTIYF,TGCGCCAGCAGCCAAGCTTTATCCAGGGAAGGAAACACCATATATTTT
TRBV29-1,.,TRBJ1-5,few,CSVFDGDNQPQHF,TGCAGCGTTTTTGACGGAGATAATCAGCCCCAGCATTTT
TRBV5-5,TRBD1,TRBJ1-2,few,CASSLGQGPYGYTF,TGTGCCAGCAGCTTGGGACAGGGACCCTATGGCTACACCTTC
TRBV12-3/TRBV12-4,.,TRBJ2-7,once,CASSQNGGEQYF,TGTGCCAGCAGTCAAAACGGTGGTGAGCAGTACTTC
TRBV30,.,TRBJ2-7,.,CAWSVGQRGGYEQYF,TGTGCCTGGAGTGTTGGACAGCGAGGCGGCTACGAGCAGTACTTC
TRBV5-8,TRBD1,TRBJ1-4,.,CASSLGTGGDEKLFF,TGTGCCAGCAGCCTAGGGACAGGGGGAGATGAAAAACTGTTTTTT
TRBV4-1,TRBD1,TRBJ1-2,.,CASSLRDRGSLDYGYTF,TGCGCCAGCAGCCTTCGGGACAGGGGCTCCCTTGACTATGGCTACACCTTC
TRBV24-1,.,TRBJ1-1,.,CATSDSATGSTEAFF,TGTGCCACCAGTGATTCCGCCACGGGGTCCACTGAAGCTTTCTTT
TRBV7-9,TRBD1,TRBJ1-4,once,CASSNTRGRFWEKLFF,TGTGCCAGCAGCAATACCAGGGGGCGCTTCTGGGAAAAACTGTTTTTT
TRBV28,TRBD1,TRBJ1-1,.,CATSETGLVTAFF,TGTGCCACCTCCGAGACAGGGCTAGTCACGGCTTTCTTT
TRBV4-3,TRBD2,TRBJ2-3,.,CASSQEFSGETDTQYF,TGCGCCAGCAGCCAAGAATTTAGCGGGGAAACAGATACGCAGTATTTT
TRBV14,.,TRBJ2-3,.,CASSQILGSYTQYF,TGTGCCAGCAGCCAAATCCTGGGCTCGTATACGCAGTATTTT
TRBV2,TRBD1,TRBJ1-6,.,CASSRTGVEGSPLHF,TGTGCCAGCAGTCGAACAGGGGTCGAAGGTTCACCCCTCCACTTT
TRBV5-1,.,TRBJ1-6,.,CASSPRDTNSPLHF,TGCGCCAGCTCGCCTCGGGATACTAATTCACCCCTCCACTTT
TRBV5-5,TRBD2,TRBJ2-3,.,CASSLGLAGSADTQYF,TGTGCCAGCAGCTTGGGACTAGCGGGGTCGGCAGATACGCAGTATTTT
TRBV6-2/TRBV6-3,TRBD1,TRBJ2-2,.,CASSYLGQSNTGELFF,TGTGCCAGCAGTTATCTGGGACAGTCGAACACCGGGGAGCTGTTTTTT
TRBV4-1,TRBD1,TRBJ1-1,.,CASSHGQGEYTEAFF,TGCGCCAGCAGCCATGGACAGGGGGAATACACTGAAGCTTTCTTT
TRBV5-1,.,TRBJ1-1,.,CASSLGGNTEAFF,TGCGCCAGTTCATTGGGGGGGAACACTGAAGCTTTCTTT
TRBV30,TRBD1,TRBJ1-2,.,CAWSKGTVYGYTF,TGTGCCTGGAGTAAGGGGACAGTCTATGGCTACACCTTC
TRBV19,TRBD1,TRBJ1-1,.,CASSPGDRGNTEAFF,TGTGCCAGTAGTCCGGGGGACAGGGGGAACACTGAAGCTTTCTTT
TRBV18,TRBD1,TRBJ2-1,.,CASSIQGAGNEQFF,TGTGCCAGCTCAATCCAGGGGGCGGGTAATGAGCAGTTCTTC
TRBV28,.,TRBJ2-7,.,CASSPGFTGTYEQYF,TGTGCCAGCAGTCCCGGGTTCACAGGGACCTACGAGCAGTACTTC
TRBV2,.,TRBJ1-2,.,CASSSRYGYTF,TGTGCCAGCAGTAGTCGGTATGGCTACACCTTC
TRBV6-6,TRBD1,TRBJ2-7,.,CASSDRGYEQYF,TGTGCCAGCAGCGACAGGGGCTACGAGCAGTACTTC
TRBV7-9,.,TRBJ2-2,.,CASSGRQGNTGELFF,TGTGCCAGCAGCGGGAGGCAGGGGAACACCGGGGAGCTGTTTTTT
TRBV25-1,.,TRBJ1-3,.,CASSDYISGNTIYF,TGTGCCAGCAGTGATTACATCTCTGGAAACACCATATATTTT
TRBV4-3,TRBD1,TRBJ1-6,.,CASSQDRGPSYNSPLHF,TGCGCCAGCAGCCAAGACAGGGGGCCGTCCTATAATTCACCCCTCCACTTT
TRBV5-1,TRBD1,TRBJ2-5,.,CASSLGPGTGGAGETQYF,TGCGCCAGCAGCTTAGGACCGGGGACAGGGGGCGCGGGAGAGACCCAGTACTTC
TRBV6-7,TRBD1,TRBJ1-2,once,CASSYHLRDRQRPEGYTF,TGTGCCAGCAGTTACCATCTACGGGACAGACAAAGACCAGAGGGCTACACCTTC
TRBV5-1,.,TRBJ1-5,.,CASSLQGPDQPQHF,TGCGCCAGCAGCTTGCAGGGTCCGGATCAGCCCCAGCATTTT
TRBV19,TRBD1,TRBJ2-7,.,CASSRTGSSYEQYF,TGTGCCAGTAGCCGGACAGGCAGCTCCTACGAGCAGTACTTC